This is a list of T cell receptor beta chains from one sample in a study of cytotoxic CD8 clonotypes in ibrutinib-treated CLL. Sequencing was performed with immunoSEQ multiplex PCR; in TCRdb, only in-frame clones are kept and a portion is missing. The top ten clones hold about 16% of a sample with some 10,000 clones, 75% to 85% of them seen once. The source material was PBMCs, sampled at disease progression, from a patient treated with ibrutinib. Receptors were obtained from a human donor with chronic lymphocytic leukemia. CDR3s include the opening cysteine and the closing phenylalanine or tryptophan. Fields, in order: V gene, J gene, D gene, clone size, CDR3 DNA, CDR3 protein. The D gene is left open where the match is weak. Expanded clones get a size class; other rows say once, few or many, or leave the size out.

V: TRBV19
J: TRBJ1-1
D: NA
size: NA
DNA: TGTGCCAGTAGTATGGGTCAGGGCACTGAAGCTTTCTTT
CDR3: CASSMGQGTEAFF

V: TRBV6-5
J: TRBJ2-7
D: TRBD2
size: NA
DNA: TGTGCCAGCAGTTACAGGACTAGCGGCTTGTCCTACGAGCAGTACTTC
CDR3: CASSYRTSGLSYEQYF

V: TRBV6-4
J: TRBJ1-1
D: NA
size: NA
DNA: TGTGCCAGCAGTCCACAGGGAGGGAGGGCTGAAGCTTTCTTT
CDR3: CASSPQGGRAEAFF

V: TRBV19
J: TRBJ1-2
D: NA
size: NA
DNA: TGTGCCAGTAGTATAGGATCGGGCTATGGCTACACCTTC
CDR3: CASSIGSGYGYTF

V: TRBV2
J: TRBJ2-4
D: TRBD1
size: NA
DNA: TGTGCCAGCAGGAGGGACAGGGACATTCAGTACTTC
CDR3: CASRRDRDIQYF

V: TRBV18
J: TRBJ2-1
D: TRBD2
size: NA
DNA: TGTGCCAGCTCACTTCACACTAGCGGTTACTCCTACAATGAGCAGTTCTTC
CDR3: CASSLHTSGYSYNEQFF

V: TRBV5-1
J: TRBJ1-1
D: NA
size: few
DNA: TGCGCCAGCAGCTTGGCCGCTGAAGCTTTCTTT
CDR3: CASSLAAEAFF

V: TRBV5-8
J: TRBJ1-1
D: NA
size: NA
DNA: TGTGCCAGCAGCTTGCGGATAGCCTTTCGGGACACTGAAGCTTTCTTT
CDR3: CASSLRIAFRDTEAFF

V: TRBV29-1
J: TRBJ2-2
D: NA
size: NA
DNA: TGCAGCGCTAGGAAGGTCCGGGTGGGCGGGGAGCTGTTTTTT
CDR3: CSARKVRVGGELFF

V: TRBV5-1
J: TRBJ1-2
D: TRBD1
size: NA
DNA: TGCGCCAGCAGCATCGGACAGGGTGGATACACCTTC
CDR3: CASSIGQGGYTF

V: TRBV4-2
J: TRBJ2-3
D: NA
size: NA
DNA: TGTGCCAGCAGCTCTCTAGCGCCTTCCACAGATACGCAGTATTTT
CDR3: CASSSLAPSTDTQYF

V: TRBV2
J: TRBJ1-5
D: NA
size: NA
DNA: TGTGCCAGCAGTGAAGGGGGCAGCAATCAGCCCCAGCATTTT
CDR3: CASSEGGSNQPQHF

V: TRBV10-1
J: TRBJ2-7
D: NA
size: NA
DNA: TGCGCCAGCACCCGAAGAGGGAAGCAGTACTTC
CDR3: CASTRRGKQYF

V: TRBV7-2
J: TRBJ1-3
D: TRBD1
size: NA
DNA: TGTGCCAGCAGCTTGGACATTGGACAGGGAACGGGGGGAAACACCATATATTTT
CDR3: CASSLDIGQGTGGNTIYF

V: TRBV13
J: TRBJ1-1
D: NA
size: NA
DNA: TGTGCCAGCAGCTTAACGGGGGCCAGCACTGAAGCTTTCTTT
CDR3: CASSLTGASTEAFF

V: TRBV7-7
J: TRBJ2-2
D: NA
size: NA
DNA: TGTGCTAGCAGCTTCCGCATGACCGGGGAGCTGTTTTTT
CDR3: CASSFRMTGELFF

V: TRBV28
J: TRBJ2-6
D: TRBD2
size: few
DNA: TGTGCCAGCAAGCGGGGCTGGCGCTCTGGGGCCAACGTCCTGACTTTC
CDR3: CASKRGWRSGANVLTF

V: TRBV19
J: TRBJ2-1
D: NA
size: NA
DNA: TGTGCCAGTAGTATCGGGGGATACCCTGGGAATGAGCAGTTCTTC
CDR3: CASSIGGYPGNEQFF

V: TRBV4-2
J: TRBJ2-4
D: NA
size: NA
DNA: TGTGCCAGCAGCCAACTTGGGGACCAAAACATTCAGTACTTC
CDR3: CASSQLGDQNIQYF

V: TRBV5-1
J: TRBJ2-5
D: NA
size: NA
DNA: TGCGCCAGCAGCTCCACGCAAGAGACCCAGTACTTC
CDR3: CASSSTQETQYF

V: TRBV6-1
J: TRBJ1-2
D: NA
size: NA
DNA: TGTGCCAGCAGCCGACAGGTCGCCTATGGCTACACCTTC
CDR3: CASSRQVAYGYTF

V: TRBV29-1
J: TRBJ1-1
D: TRBD1
size: NA
DNA: TGCAGCGTTCGTGCCGGGACAGGGAACACTGAAGCTTTCTTT
CDR3: CSVRAGTGNTEAFF

V: TRBV6-5
J: TRBJ1-5
D: NA
size: NA
DNA: TGTGCCAGCGTTACAGCTTGGGGCAATCAGCCCCAGCATTTT
CDR3: CASVTAWGNQPQHF

V: TRBV28
J: TRBJ2-2
D: TRBD1
size: NA
DNA: TGTGCCAGCGGGCCGACAGGGCACACCGGGGAGCTGTTTTTT
CDR3: CASGPTGHTGELFF

V: TRBV29-1
J: TRBJ2-2
D: NA
size: NA
DNA: TGCAGCGCTATCACAGGGGCGGGGACCGGGGAGCTGTTTTTT
CDR3: CSAITGAGTGELFF

V: TRBV11-3
J: TRBJ2-7
D: NA
size: NA
DNA: NA
CDR3: CASSFCAWDRECSYEQYF

V: TRBV5-1
J: TRBJ1-3
D: TRBD1
size: once
DNA: TGCGCCAGCAGCTTGTCAGGGGGCTGGAACACCATATATTTT
CDR3: CASSLSGGWNTIYF

V: TRBV5-4
J: TRBJ2-2
D: NA
size: NA
DNA: TGTGCCAGCAGCTACAGGGGGGGGGCCGGGGAGCTGTTTTTT
CDR3: CASSYRGGAGELFF

V: TRBV5-1
J: TRBJ2-7
D: NA
size: NA
DNA: TGCGCCAGCAGCCCCGAGAATTCTTTCGAGCAGTACTTC
CDR3: CASSPENSFEQYF

V: TRBV5-6
J: TRBJ2-5
D: TRBD2
size: few
DNA: TGTGCCAGCAGCCCCGCGCTACTAGCGTTGTACCAAGAGACCCAGTACTTC
CDR3: CASSPALLALYQETQYF

V: TRBV6-1
J: TRBJ1-2
D: TRBD1
size: NA
DNA: TGTGCCAGCACCAGGGGGACCAACTATGGCTACACCTTC
CDR3: CASTRGTNYGYTF

V: TRBV6-4
J: TRBJ2-1
D: NA
size: once
DNA: TGTGCCAGCAGTGACGAGTTTGGTGGTGAGCAGTTCTTC
CDR3: CASSDEFGGEQFF

V: TRBV30
J: TRBJ1-4
D: NA
size: once
DNA: TGTGCCTGGAGTTGGGCTATTAATGAAAAACTGTTTTTT
CDR3: CAWSWAINEKLFF

V: TRBV5-1
J: TRBJ1-4
D: TRBD1
size: NA
DNA: TGCGCCAGCAGCTCCACCCCGACAGGGGGGTTTGAAAAACTGTTTTTT
CDR3: CASSSTPTGGFEKLFF

V: TRBV28
J: TRBJ2-3
D: NA
size: NA
DNA: TGTGCCAGCACTGACGGGGTAGCGAATACGCAGTATTTT
CDR3: CASTDGVANTQYF

V: TRBV6-5
J: TRBJ2-6
D: NA
size: NA
DNA: TGTGCCAGCAGTTACTCAGGATCTGGGGCCAACGTCCTGACTTTC
CDR3: CASSYSGSGANVLTF

V: TRBV12-5
J: TRBJ1-3
D: NA
size: NA
DNA: TGTGCTAGTGGTTGGTGGGGGCTCAGCTCTGGAAACACCATATATTTT
CDR3: CASGWWGLSSGNTIYF

V: TRBV2
J: TRBJ2-5
D: NA
size: NA
DNA: TGTGCCAGCAGTGAACCGTGGGGGATCCAATACTTC
CDR3: CASSEPWGIQYF

V: TRBV19
J: TRBJ1-5
D: NA
size: few
DNA: TGTGCCAGTAGTATTGGCAGGGCGACTGGGGATCAGCCCCAGCATTTT
CDR3: CASSIGRATGDQPQHF

V: TRBV4-2
J: TRBJ1-2
D: NA
size: few
DNA: TGTGCCAGCAGCCAAGATGTCAGGGACTATGGCTACACCTTC
CDR3: CASSQDVRDYGYTF

V: TRBV7-9
J: TRBJ2-7
D: NA
size: NA
DNA: TGTGCCAGCAGCTTTATCGGTACAGGGTGGGGGGTCTACGAGCAGTACTTC
CDR3: CASSFIGTGWGVYEQYF

V: TRBV5-1
J: TRBJ2-3
D: NA
size: few
DNA: TGCGCCAGCAGCCCCAACCAGGGGTCGCAGTATTTT
CDR3: CASSPNQGSQYF

V: TRBV10-3
J: TRBJ2-1
D: NA
size: NA
DNA: TGTGCCATAGCCCATAGCTCCTACAATGAGCAGTTCTTC
CDR3: CAIAHSSYNEQFF

V: TRBV6-5
J: TRBJ1-3
D: NA
size: NA
DNA: TGTGCCAGCATCGCGGGAGTAGGTGGAAACACCATATATTTT
CDR3: CASIAGVGGNTIYF

V: TRBV9
J: TRBJ1-6
D: TRBD1
size: NA
DNA: TGTGCCAGCAGCGCAGGACAGGAATTTTCACCCCTCCACTTT
CDR3: CASSAGQEFSPLHF

V: TRBV27
J: TRBJ1-5
D: NA
size: once
DNA: TGTGCCAGCAGTTTTGCGGGTAGCCAGGGGCTATCTCAGCCCCAGCATTTT
CDR3: CASSFAGSQGLSQPQHF

V: TRBV19
J: TRBJ2-1
D: TRBD2
size: NA
DNA: TGTGCCAGTAGTATTACAGGGCTAGCGGGGGGGCGCAGTGAGCAGTTCTTC
CDR3: CASSITGLAGGRSEQFF